This T cell receptor (beta chain) was sequenced during a study of blood T cell repertoires in COVID-19. Overall study context: Some COVID-19 samples were acute and others convalescent; all came from the United States, Italy and Spain. Sample material is recorded as cDNA or gDNA derived from T cells, B-cell-depleted T cells, or PBMCs.

Generated by immunoSEQ multiplex PCR, the TCRdb table keeps only in-frame clones and is missing some. This sample carries roughly 250,000 clones, 70% to 90% of them seen once, and the ten largest clones take 0.87%. During active infection, Seattle patients enrolled and were then monitored through disease. V was clipped by 5 bases and J by 1 base, with 11 bases between them. This CDR3 has 15 amino acids. The V gene's germline CDR1 is MNHNY and CDR2 SVGAGI (reference sequence). The sequenced material came from peripheral blood. The genes are TRBV6-6 and TRBJ1-4; no clear D. This TCR derives from a human donor with COVID-19, enrolled during active disease. The donor label of this sample is uncertain. The CDR3: CASSPRLVTNEKLFF. CDR3 DNA sequence: TGTGCCAGCAGTCCCAGACTCGTAACTAATGAAAAACTGTTTTTT.